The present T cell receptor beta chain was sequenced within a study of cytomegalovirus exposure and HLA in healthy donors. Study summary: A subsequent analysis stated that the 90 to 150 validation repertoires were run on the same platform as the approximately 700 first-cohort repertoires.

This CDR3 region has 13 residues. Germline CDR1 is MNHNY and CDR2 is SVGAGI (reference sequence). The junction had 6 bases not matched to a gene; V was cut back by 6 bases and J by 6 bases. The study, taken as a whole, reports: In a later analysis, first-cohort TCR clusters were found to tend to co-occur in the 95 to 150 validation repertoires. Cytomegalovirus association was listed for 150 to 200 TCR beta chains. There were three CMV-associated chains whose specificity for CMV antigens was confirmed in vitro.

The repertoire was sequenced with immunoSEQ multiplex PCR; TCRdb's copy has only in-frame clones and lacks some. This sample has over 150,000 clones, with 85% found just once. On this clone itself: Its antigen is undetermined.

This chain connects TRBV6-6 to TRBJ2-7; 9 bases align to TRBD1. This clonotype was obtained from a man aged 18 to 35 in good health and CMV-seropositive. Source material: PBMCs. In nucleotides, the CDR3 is TGTGCCAGCAGCCCCGGGACAGGGCTCGAGCAGTACTTC. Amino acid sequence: CASSPGTGLEQYF.